Listed here is a single T cell receptor (beta chain). The antigen is undetermined. The donors gave bone marrow, and they were healthy. This record belongs to a study of cytomegalovirus exposure and HLA in healthy donors. Study conclusions and caveats: A few of the chains that were CMV-associated were confirmed in vitro to be specific for CMV antigens.

A multiplex PCR was run with 60 Vbeta primers and 13 Jbeta primers. Original methodology: Around 80 million unique TCR beta chains, 10 million to 13 million of them shared, were counted by a later analysis. The table came from immunoSEQ multiplex PCR; TCRdb's copy has only in-frame clones and leaves some out. That table is the source of V, J and clone size, and D and trimming were worked out from the DNA. The sample carries roughly 150,000 clones, approximately 82% recorded once. The CDR3 is made up of 13 amino acids. The V gene lost 8 bases and the J gene lost 9 bases, with 20 bases spanning the gap. Per the germline V gene, CDR1 is SNHLY and CDR2 is FYNNEI.

This TCR derives from a male donor in good health and CMV-seropositive. What was sequenced was PBMCs. The V call is TRBV2, the J call TRBJ2-7, with D tentatively TRBD2 (7 bases). CDR3 protein: CASYPGGQLRQYF. In DNA, the CDR3 is TGTGCCAGCTACCCCGGGGGGCAGTTAAGGCAGTACTTC.